This T cell receptor (beta chain) emerged from a study of T cell responses to AZD1222 COVID-19 vaccine. Overall study results and limits: Repertoires were collected only later (after the peak T cell response had occurred). Vaccine-related CD4 TCRs covered spike, predominating at 160-218 and 743-854.

The protocol was immunoSEQ multiplex PCR, while the TCRdb copy is restricted to in-frame clones and leaves out a portion. The sample lists under 200,000 clones, 88% seen once, with roughly 26% in the top ten. Only one count was recorded for this clone. What it binds is unknown. Germline V gene lookup returns CDR1 MNHEY and CDR2 SVGAGI. V shed 0 bases and J 5 bases; nucleotides not matched to a gene: 4. This CDR3 contains 14 residues. The gene calls are TRBV6-5 and TRBJ2-7, with 7 bases identical to TRBD2. The receptor was isolated from an adult who received the AZD1222 COVID-19 vaccine. The specimen was peripheral blood, collected 28 days after the second AZD1222 dose. The CDR3 bases are TGTGCCAGCAGTTACTCGGGGGGGGTGGACGAGCAGTACTTC. Its translation: CASSYSGGVDEQYF.